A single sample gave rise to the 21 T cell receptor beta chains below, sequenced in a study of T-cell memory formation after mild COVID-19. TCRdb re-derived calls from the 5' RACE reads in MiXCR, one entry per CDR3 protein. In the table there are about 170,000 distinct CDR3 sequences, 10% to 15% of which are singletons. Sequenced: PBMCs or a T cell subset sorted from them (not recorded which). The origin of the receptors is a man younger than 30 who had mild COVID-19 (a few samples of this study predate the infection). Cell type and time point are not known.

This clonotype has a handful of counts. The CDR3 DNA reads as TGTGCCAGCTCACCACCCGGGGGCCACGAGCAGTACGTC. This translates into CASSPPGGHEQYV. The chain carries TRBV18 and TRBJ2-7, with D perhaps assigned TRBD1 or TRBD2 (6 bases each). V lost 0 bases and J 5 bases, leaving 8 bases between the germline ends. Germline values: CDR1 KGHSH, CDR2 LQKENI. This CDR3 spans 13 amino acids.

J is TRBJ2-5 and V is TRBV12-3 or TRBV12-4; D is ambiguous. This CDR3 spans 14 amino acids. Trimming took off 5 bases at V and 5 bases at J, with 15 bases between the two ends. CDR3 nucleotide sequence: TGTGCCAGCAGTCCCCGTTTTGTGGGGGAGACCCAGTACTTC. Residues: CASSPRFVGETQYF.

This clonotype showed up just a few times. In nucleotides, the CDR3 is TGTGCCAGCAGCTCCCCTGTCCAGCGGGGGGTGGGGGAGCAGTTCTTC. It yields the protein CASSSPVQRGVGEQFF. The chain has TRBV7-3 and TRBJ2-1; 9 bases fit TRBD2. J lost 10 bases, V lost 4 bases, and 14 bases had no gene match. The CDR3 length is 16 residues. CDR1 and CDR2 (germline): SGHTA, FQGTGA.

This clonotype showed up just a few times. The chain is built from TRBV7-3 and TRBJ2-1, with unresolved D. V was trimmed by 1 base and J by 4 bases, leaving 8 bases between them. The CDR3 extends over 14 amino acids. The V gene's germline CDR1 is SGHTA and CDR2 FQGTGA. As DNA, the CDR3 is TGTGCCAGCAGCTTAAATCCCGTGTACAATGAGCAGTTCTTC. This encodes CASSLNPVYNEQFF.

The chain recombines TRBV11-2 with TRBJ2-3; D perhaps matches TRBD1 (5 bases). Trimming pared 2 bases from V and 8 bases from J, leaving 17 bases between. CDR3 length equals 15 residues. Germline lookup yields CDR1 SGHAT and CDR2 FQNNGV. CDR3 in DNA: TGTGCCAGCAGCTTATCCCGAACAGGCCTGGGTACGCAGTATTTT. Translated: CASSLSRTGLGTQYF.

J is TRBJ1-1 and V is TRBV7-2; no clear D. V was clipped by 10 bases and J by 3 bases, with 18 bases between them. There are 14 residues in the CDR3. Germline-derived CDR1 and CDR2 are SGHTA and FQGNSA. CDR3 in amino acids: CATNRPGGYTEAFF. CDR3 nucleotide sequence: TGTGCCACAAACCGACCGGGTGGGTACACTGAAGCTTTCTTT.

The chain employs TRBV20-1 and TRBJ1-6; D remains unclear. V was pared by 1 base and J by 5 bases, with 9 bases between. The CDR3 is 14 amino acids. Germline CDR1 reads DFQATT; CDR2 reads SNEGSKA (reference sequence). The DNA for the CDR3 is TGCAGTGCTAGAGTAGGCGCCCATAATTCACCCCTCCACTTT. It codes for CSARVGAHNSPLHF.

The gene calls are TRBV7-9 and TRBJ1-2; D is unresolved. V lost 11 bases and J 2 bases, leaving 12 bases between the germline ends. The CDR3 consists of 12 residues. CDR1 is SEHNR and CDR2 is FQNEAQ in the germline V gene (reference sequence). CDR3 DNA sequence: TGTGCCGGATCTCAGGAAAACTATGGCTACACCTTC. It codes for CAGSQENYGYTF.

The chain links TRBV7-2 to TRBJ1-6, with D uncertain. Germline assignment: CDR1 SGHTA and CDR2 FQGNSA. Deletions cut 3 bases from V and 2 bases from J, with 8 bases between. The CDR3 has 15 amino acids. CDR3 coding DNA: TGTGCCAGCAGCTTTACCGGCACCTATAATTCACCCCTCCACTTT. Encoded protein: CASSFTGTYNSPLHF.

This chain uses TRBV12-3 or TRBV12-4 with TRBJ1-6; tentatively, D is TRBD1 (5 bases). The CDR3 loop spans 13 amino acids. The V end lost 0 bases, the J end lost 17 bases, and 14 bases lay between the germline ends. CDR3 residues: CASSLASGHGFHF. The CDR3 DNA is TGTGCCAGCAGTTTAGCGTCCGGACACGGGTTCCACTTT.

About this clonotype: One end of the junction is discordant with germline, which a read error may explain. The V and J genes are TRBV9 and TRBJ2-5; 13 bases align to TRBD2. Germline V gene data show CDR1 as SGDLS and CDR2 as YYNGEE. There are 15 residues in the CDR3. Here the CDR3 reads CASSVGTSGGETKYF. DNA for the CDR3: TGTGCCAGCAGCGTAGGGACTAGCGGGGGAGAGACCAAGTACTTC. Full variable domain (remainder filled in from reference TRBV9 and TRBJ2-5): DSGVTQTPKHLITATGQRVTLRCSPRSGDLSVYWYQQSLDQGLQFLIQYYNGEERAKGNILERFSAQQFPDLHSELNLSSLELGDSALYFCASSVGTSGGETKYFGPGTRLLVL.

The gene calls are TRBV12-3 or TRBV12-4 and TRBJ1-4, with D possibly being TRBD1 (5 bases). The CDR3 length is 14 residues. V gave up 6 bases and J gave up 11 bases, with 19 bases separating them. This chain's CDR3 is CASSLSGVRGKLFF. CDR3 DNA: TGTGCCAGCAGCTTATCTGGCGTGAGGGGTAAACTGTTTTTT.

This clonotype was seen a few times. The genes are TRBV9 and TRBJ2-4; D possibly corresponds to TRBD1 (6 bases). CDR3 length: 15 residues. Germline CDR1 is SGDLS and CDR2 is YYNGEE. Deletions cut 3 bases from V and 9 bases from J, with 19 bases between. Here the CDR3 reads CASSAHLGGSGIQYF. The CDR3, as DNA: TGTGCCAGCAGCGCCCACTTAGGGGGTTCTGGCATTCAGTACTTC. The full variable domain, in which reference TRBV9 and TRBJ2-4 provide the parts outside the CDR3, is DSGVTQTPKHLITATGQRVTLRCSPRSGDLSVYWYQQSLDQGLQFLIQYYNGEERAKGNILERFSAQQFPDLHSELNLSSLELGDSALYFCASSAHLGGSGIQYFGAGTRLSVL.

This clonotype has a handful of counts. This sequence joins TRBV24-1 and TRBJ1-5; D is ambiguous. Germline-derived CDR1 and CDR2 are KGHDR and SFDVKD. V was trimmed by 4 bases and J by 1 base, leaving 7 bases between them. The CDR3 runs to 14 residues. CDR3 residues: CATSDPRSNQPQHF. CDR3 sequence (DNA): TGTGCCACCAGTGACCCCCGGAGCAATCAGCCCCAGCATTTT.

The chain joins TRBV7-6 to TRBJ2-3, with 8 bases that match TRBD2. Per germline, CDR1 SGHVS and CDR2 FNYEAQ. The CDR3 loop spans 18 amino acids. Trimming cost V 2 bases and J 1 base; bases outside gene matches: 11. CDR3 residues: CASSLTGLVVAGTDTQYF. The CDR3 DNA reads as TGTGCCAGCAGCTTAACGGGACTAGTAGTGGCGGGCACAGATACGCAGTATTTT. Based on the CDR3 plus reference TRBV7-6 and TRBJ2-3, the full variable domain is GAGVSQSPRYKVTKRGQDVALRCDPISGHVSLYWYRQALGQGPEFLTYFNYEAQQDKSGLPNDRFSAERPEGSISTLTIQRTEQRDSAMYRCASSLTGLVVAGTDTQYFGPGTRLTVL.

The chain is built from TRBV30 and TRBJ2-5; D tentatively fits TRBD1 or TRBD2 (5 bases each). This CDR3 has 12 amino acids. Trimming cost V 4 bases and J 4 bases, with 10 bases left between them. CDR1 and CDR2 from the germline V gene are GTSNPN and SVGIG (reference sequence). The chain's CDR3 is CAWNPGAETQYF. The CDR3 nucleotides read TGTGCCTGGAATCCCGGGGCAGAGACCCAGTACTTC. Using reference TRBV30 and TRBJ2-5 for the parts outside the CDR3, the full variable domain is SQTIHQWPATLVQPVGSPLSLECTVEGTSNPNLYWYRQAAGRGLQLLFYSVGIGQISSEVPQNLSASRPQDRQFILSSKKLLLSDSGFYLCAWNPGAETQYFGPGTRLLVL.

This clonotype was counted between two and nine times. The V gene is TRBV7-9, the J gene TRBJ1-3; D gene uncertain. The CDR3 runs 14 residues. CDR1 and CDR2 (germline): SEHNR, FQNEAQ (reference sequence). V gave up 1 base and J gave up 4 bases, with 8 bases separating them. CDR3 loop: CASSLVDTGNTIYF. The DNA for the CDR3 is TGTGCCAGCAGCTTAGTCGACACAGGAAACACCATATATTTT.

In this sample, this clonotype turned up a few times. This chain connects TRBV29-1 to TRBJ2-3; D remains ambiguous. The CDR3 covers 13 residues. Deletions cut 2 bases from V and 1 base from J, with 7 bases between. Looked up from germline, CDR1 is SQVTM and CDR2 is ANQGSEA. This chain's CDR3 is CSVEPWGTDTQYF. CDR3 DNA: TGCAGCGTTGAACCCTGGGGCACAGATACGCAGTATTTT.

CDR3 nucleotide sequence: TGCAGTGCTAGACCCCCGGGGCTGTACCCGACAGTTAGCAATCAGCCCCAGCATTTT. This codes for CSARPPGLYPTVSNQPQHF. V is TRBV20-1 and J is TRBJ1-5; weak D call: TRBD1 (5 bases). V shed 2 bases and J shed 0 bases, with 23 bases lying between them. This CDR3 is built from 19 residues. Germline-derived CDR1 and CDR2 are DFQATT and SNEGSKA (reference sequence).

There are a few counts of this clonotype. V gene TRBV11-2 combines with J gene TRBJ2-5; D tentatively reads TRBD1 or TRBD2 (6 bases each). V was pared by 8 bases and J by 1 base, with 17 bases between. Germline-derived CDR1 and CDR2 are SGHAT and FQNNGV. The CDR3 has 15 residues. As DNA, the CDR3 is TGTGCCAGCGGGGCTGGTGGGGGGCGCCAAGAGACCCAGTACTTC. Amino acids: CASGAGGGRQETQYF.

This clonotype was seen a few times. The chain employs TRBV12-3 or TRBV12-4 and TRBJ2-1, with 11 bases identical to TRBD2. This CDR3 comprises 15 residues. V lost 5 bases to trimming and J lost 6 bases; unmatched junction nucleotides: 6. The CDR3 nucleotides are TGTGCCAGCAGTCCCACTAGCGGGGGACTCAATGAGCAGTTCTTC. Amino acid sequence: CASSPTSGGLNEQFF.